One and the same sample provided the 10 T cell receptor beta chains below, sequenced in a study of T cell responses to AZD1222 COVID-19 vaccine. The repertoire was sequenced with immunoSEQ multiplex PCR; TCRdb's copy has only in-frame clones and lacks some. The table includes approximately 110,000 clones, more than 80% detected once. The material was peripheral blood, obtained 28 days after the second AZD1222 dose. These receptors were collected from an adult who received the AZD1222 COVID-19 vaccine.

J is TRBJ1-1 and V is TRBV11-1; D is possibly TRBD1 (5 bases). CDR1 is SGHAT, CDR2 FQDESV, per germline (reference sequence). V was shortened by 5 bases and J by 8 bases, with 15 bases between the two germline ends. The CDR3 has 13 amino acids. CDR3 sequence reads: CASSPDSGGEAFF. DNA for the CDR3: TGTGCCAGCAGCCCAGACTCCGGGGGGGAAGCTTTCTTT.

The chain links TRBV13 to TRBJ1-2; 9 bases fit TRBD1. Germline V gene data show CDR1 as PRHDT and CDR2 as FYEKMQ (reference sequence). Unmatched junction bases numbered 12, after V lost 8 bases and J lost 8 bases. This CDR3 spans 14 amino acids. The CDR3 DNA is TGTGCCAGCGATTTACAGGGGGCGCAGAGGGGCTACACCTTC. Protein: CASDLQGAQRGYTF.

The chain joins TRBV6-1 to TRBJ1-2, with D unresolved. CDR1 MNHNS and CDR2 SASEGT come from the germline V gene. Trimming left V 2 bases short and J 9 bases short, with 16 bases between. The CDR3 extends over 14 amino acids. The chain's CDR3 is CASSESPKKGSYTF. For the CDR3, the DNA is TGTGCCAGCAGTGAATCCCCAAAGAAAGGCAGCTACACCTTC.

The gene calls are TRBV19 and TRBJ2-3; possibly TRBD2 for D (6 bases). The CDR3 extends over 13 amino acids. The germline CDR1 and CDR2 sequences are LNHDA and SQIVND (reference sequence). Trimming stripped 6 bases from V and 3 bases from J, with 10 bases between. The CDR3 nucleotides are TGTGCCAGTAGGCGGGACCCTACAGATACGCAGTATTTT. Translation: CASRRDPTDTQYF.

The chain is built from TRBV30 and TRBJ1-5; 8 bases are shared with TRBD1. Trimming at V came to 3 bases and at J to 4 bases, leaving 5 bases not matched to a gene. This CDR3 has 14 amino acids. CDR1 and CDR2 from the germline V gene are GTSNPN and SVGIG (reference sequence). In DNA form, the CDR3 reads TGTGCCTGGAGAGCGGACAGGGAGAATCAGCCCCAGCATTTT. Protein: CAWRADRENQPQHF.

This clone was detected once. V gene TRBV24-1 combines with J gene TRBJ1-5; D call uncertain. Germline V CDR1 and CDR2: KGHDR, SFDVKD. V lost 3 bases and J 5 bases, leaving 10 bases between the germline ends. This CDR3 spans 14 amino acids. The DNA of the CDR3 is TGTGCCACCAGTGATGGACCGGGCGATCAGCCCCAGCATTTT. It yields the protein CATSDGPGDQPQHF.

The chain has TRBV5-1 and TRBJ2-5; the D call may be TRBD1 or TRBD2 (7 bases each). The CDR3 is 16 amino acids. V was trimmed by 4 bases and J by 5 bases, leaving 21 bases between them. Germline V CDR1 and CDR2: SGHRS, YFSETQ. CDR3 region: CASSPGRGLPRETQYF. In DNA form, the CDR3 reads TGCGCCAGCAGCCCGGGGAGGGGGCTACCGAGGGAGACCCAGTACTTC.

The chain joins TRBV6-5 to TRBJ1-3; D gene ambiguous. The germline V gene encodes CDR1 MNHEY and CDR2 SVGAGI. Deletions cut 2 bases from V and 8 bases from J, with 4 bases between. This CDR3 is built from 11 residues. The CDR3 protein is CASSYGHTIYF. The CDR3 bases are TGTGCCAGCAGTTACGGCCACACCATATATTTT.

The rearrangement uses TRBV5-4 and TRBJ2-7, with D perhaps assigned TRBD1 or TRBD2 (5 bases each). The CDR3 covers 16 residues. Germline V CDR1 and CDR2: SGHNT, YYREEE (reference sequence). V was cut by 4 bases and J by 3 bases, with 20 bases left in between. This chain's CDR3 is CASSRGSGTEVYEQYF. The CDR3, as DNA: TGTGCCAGCAGCCGAGGTTCCGGGACGGAAGTCTACGAGCAGTACTTC.

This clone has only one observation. The CDR3 reads CASRLVREEQYF. As DNA, the CDR3 is TGTGCCAGCAGGCTAGTGAGGGAAGAGCAGTACTTC. V and J are TRBV28 and TRBJ2-7; D may be TRBD2 (5 bases). V was shortened by 6 bases and J by 7 bases, with 13 bases between the two germline ends. This CDR3 spans 12 amino acids. The V gene's germline CDR1 is MDHEN and CDR2 SYDVKM. The full variable domain, completed using reference TRBV28 and TRBJ2-7, is DVKVTQSSRYLVKRTGEKVFLECVQDMDHENMFWYRQDPGLGLRLIYFSYDVKMKEKGDIPEGYSVSREKKERFSLILESASTNQTSMYLCASRLVREEQYFGPGTRLTVT.